This passage covers 22 T cell receptor beta chains from one sample sequenced in a study of molecular identifiers for immune sequencing clone quantification. TCRdb reanalysed the PCR reads using MiXCR and keeps one entry per CDR3 protein. The sample consists of some 320,000 distinct CDR3 sequences, about 21% of them appearing once. Sequenced material: naive CD8+ T cells from blood, with Jurkat cell RNA spiked in. Subset of the sample: FACS-sorted CD8+CD4-CCR7+CD45RA+ naive T cells. These receptor sequences come from a human donor in good health. Some libraries in this study had Jurkat cell RNA spiked in.

This clonotype has at least ten counts. The chain joins TRBV7-9 to TRBJ1-1; maybe TRBD1 (5 bases). Germline V lookup: CDR1 SEHNR, CDR2 FQNEAQ (reference sequence). The V end was cut by 5 bases, the J end by 0 bases, with 16 bases between. This CDR3 region has 16 residues. The CDR3 region is CASSPTWGSMNTEAFF. The CDR3 DNA follows: TGTGCCAGCAGCCCCACTTGGGGCAGCATGAACACTGAAGCTTTCTTT.

Turning to this clonotype: A much larger clone is a single base away; this may be a read error. The V call is TRBV19, the J call TRBJ2-7, with D uncertain. Between the trimmed V and J ends, which lost 5 bases and 2 bases, there was a span of 13 bases. This CDR3 has 14 amino acids. Germline CDR1 reads LNHDA; CDR2 reads SQIVND (reference sequence). CDR3 protein: CASSFSTVAYEQYF. For the CDR3, the DNA is TGTGCCAGTAGTTTCTCCACAGTTGCCTACGAGCAGTACTTC. The whole variable domain, remainder taken from reference TRBV19 and TRBJ2-7, is DGGITQSPKYLFRKEGQNVTLSCEQNLNHDAMYWYRQDPGQGLRLIYYSQIVNDFQKGDIAEGYSVSREKKESFPLTVTSAQKNPTAFYLCASSFSTVAYEQYFGPGTRLTVT.

V and J are TRBV9 and TRBJ2-2; 8 bases are a match to TRBD1. The CDR3 has 16 residues. Per germline, CDR1 SGDLS and CDR2 YYNGEE. The ends lost 0 bases at V and 4 bases at J; junction bases unmatched: 5. The CDR3 protein is CASSVATGGITGELFF. The DNA for the CDR3 is TGTGCCAGCAGCGTAGCTACAGGGGGGATCACCGGGGAGCTGTTTTTT.

Note on this clonotype: A much larger clone differs from this one at a single base, so this may be a read error. The CDR3 loop is CANSPEGLAGDEQYF. Here the CDR3 DNA reads TGTGCCAACAGCCCGGAGGGACTAGCGGGGGACGAGCAGTACTTC. The chain employs TRBV9 and TRBJ2-7; 14 bases map to TRBD2. Looked up from germline, CDR1 is SGDLS and CDR2 is YYNGEE. This CDR3 spans 15 amino acids.

This clonotype was seen at least ten times. The rearrangement links TRBV12-3 or TRBV12-4 to TRBJ2-3; 10 nucleotides match TRBD1. The V segment lost 4 bases and the J segment 5 bases; nucleotides outside the gene matches: 3. This CDR3 is 14 amino acids long. CDR3 coding DNA: TGTGCCAGCAGTTGGACAGGGGGTATAGATACGCAGTATTTT. It specifies CASSWTGGIDTQYF.

A remark on this clonotype: A much more abundant neighbour one base away suggests this may be a read error. The conserved phenylalanine or tryptophan is not found at the CDR3 terminus, so this likely reflects a read error. The CDR3, as DNA: TGCGCCAGCAGCTTGGGACACGATCAAGAGACCCAGTACTCC. This codes for CASSLGHDQETQYS. The genes are TRBV5-1 and TRBJ2-5; no clear D. The CDR3 loop spans 14 amino acids. CDR1 is SGHRS and CDR2 is YFSETQ in the germline V gene. V was cut by 0 bases and J by 2 bases, with 8 bases left in between.

Points on this clonotype: A much larger clone is a single base away; this may be a read error. The chain recombines TRBV24-1 with TRBJ2-2, with TRBD2 as a possible D gene (5 bases). The CDR3 sequence is 13 residues long. CDR1 and CDR2 from the germline V gene are KGHDR and SFDVKD. CDR3 sequence reads: CATGPRNTGELVF. CDR3 nucleotide sequence: TGTGCCACCGGACCTAGGAACACCGGGGAGCTGGTTTTT.

This chain joins TRBV27 and TRBJ2-2; no definite D call. Germline V CDR1 and CDR2: MNHEY, SMNVEV (reference sequence). This CDR3 has 15 residues. V was trimmed by 2 bases and J by 6 bases, leaving 13 bases between them. CDR3 nucleotide sequence: TGTGCCAGCAGTTTACTATATTCAACTCCCGGGGAGCTGTTTTTT. Its translation: CASSLLYSTPGELFF.

This clonotype was seen ten or more times. The rearrangement links TRBV20-1 to TRBJ2-5; D is possibly TRBD2 (5 bases). CDR1 is DFQATT and CDR2 is SNEGSKA in the germline V gene (reference sequence). The CDR3 spans 12 residues. Trimming stripped 2 bases from V and 3 bases from J, with 7 bases between. The CDR3: CSARQEEETQYF. The CDR3 DNA follows: TGCAGTGCTAGACAGGAGGAAGAGACCCAGTACTTC.

This clonotype came up many times. V gene TRBV7-9 combines with J gene TRBJ2-7; unclear D gene. Deletions cut 5 bases from V and 4 bases from J, with 6 bases between. This CDR3 contains 11 residues. The germline gives CDR1 SEHNR, CDR2 FQNEAQ (reference sequence). Here the CDR3 DNA reads TGTGCCAGCAGCGATCAGTACGAGCAGTACTTC. Translation: CASSDQYEQYF.

At least ten counts were recorded for this clonotype. The V call is TRBV5-8, the J call TRBJ2-7; tentatively, D is TRBD2 (5 bases). The V gene lost 0 bases and the J gene lost 2 bases, with 9 bases spanning the gap. The CDR3 runs 14 residues. Germline V gives CDR1 SGHTS, CDR2 YDEGEE. CDR3 DNA sequence: TGTGCCAGCAGCTTGGGTGAGGAGGCCTACGAGCAGTACTTC. As protein: CASSLGEEAYEQYF.

To note about this clonotype: With a much larger clone just one base away, this may be a read error. The CDR3 loop reads CSARDLQATSEQYF. The CDR3 DNA sequence: TGCAGTGCTAGAGATTTACAGGCTACAAGCGAGCAGTACTTC. This sequence joins TRBV20-1 and TRBJ2-7; TRBD1 is a possible D gene (5 bases). The V end lost 0 bases, the J end lost 6 bases, and 15 bases lay between the germline ends. This CDR3 contains 14 residues. Germline assignment: CDR1 DFQATT and CDR2 SNEGSKA (reference sequence).

As to this clonotype: A clone one base away is much larger, so this may be a read error. The chain links TRBV15 to TRBJ1-4; D unclear. The CDR3 has 13 amino acids. The germline CDR1 and CDR2 sequences are LNHNV and YYDKDF (reference sequence). Deletions cut 3 bases from V and 10 bases from J, with 12 bases between. CDR3 coding DNA: TGTGCCACCAGCAGCCGGCCTGATGTAAAACTGTTTTTT. This sequence encodes CATSSRPDVKLFF.

This clonotype was counted many times. The chain recombines TRBV6-1 with TRBJ1-5; 7 nucleotides align to TRBD1. The CDR3 length is 15 residues. CDR1 MNHNS and CDR2 SASEGT come from the germline V gene. The ends lost 1 base at V and 6 bases at J; junction bases unmatched: 6. CDR3 nucleotide sequence: TGTGCCAGCAGTGAAGACAGGGGAGCAACTCAGCCCCAGCATTTT. It specifies CASSEDRGATQPQHF.

Many counts were recorded for this clonotype. The chain links TRBV7-2 to TRBJ2-1, with 10 bases lining up with TRBD2. Trimming cost V 2 bases and J 0 bases; bases outside gene matches: 4. The CDR3 is 17 amino acids. Germline lookup yields CDR1 SGHTA and CDR2 FQGNSA. The CDR3 bases are TGTGCCAGCAGCTTAATGGGACTAGCGAGCTCCTACAATGAGCAGTTCTTC. This gives the protein CASSLMGLASSYNEQFF.

Details on this clonotype: Given a much more abundant clone one base away, this may be a read error. The chain has TRBV6-6 and TRBJ2-1; no firm D call. CDR3 size: 15 residues. CDR1 is MNHNY, CDR2 SVGAGI, per germline (reference sequence). The CDR3 region is CASSASTSSYNERFF. Written as DNA, the CDR3 is TGTGCCAGCAGCGCCTCTACCAGCTCCTACAATGAGCGGTTCTTC.

This clonotype was seen ten or more times. The chain recombines TRBV6-1 with TRBJ2-7; D gene ambiguous. The CDR3 extends over 13 amino acids. Trimming cost V 6 bases and J 1 base, with 10 bases left between them. In germline, CDR1 is MNHNS, CDR2 SASEGT. CDR3 residues: CASRVLESYEQYF. The CDR3 region has the DNA TGTGCCAGCAGAGTGCTGGAGTCCTACGAGCAGTACTTC.

This clonotype has at least ten counts. The chain links TRBV29-1 to TRBJ2-7; 13 nucleotides agree with TRBD2. V lost 3 bases to trimming and J lost 5 bases; unmatched junction nucleotides: 4. Per the germline V gene, CDR1 is SQVTM and CDR2 is ANQGSEA. The CDR3 covers 14 residues. CDR3: CSVDGLAGDNEQYF. The CDR3 DNA reads as TGCAGCGTTGATGGACTAGCGGGGGATAACGAGCAGTACTTC.

The sample holds one count of this clonotype. A much more abundant neighbour one base away suggests this may be a read error. The V gene is TRBV5-1, the J gene TRBJ2-7; 7 bases map to TRBD1. V was clipped by 3 bases and J by 6 bases; unmatched bases: 6. This CDR3 spans 13 amino acids. Germline CDR1 is SGHRS and CDR2 is YFSETQ. The CDR3 sequence is CASSCPGTAEQYF. The CDR3 region has the DNA TGCGCCAGCAGCTGCCCCGGGACAGCCGAGCAGTACTTC. Looking up the rest from reference TRBV5-1 and TRBJ2-7 gives the full variable domain: KAGVTQTPRYLIKTRGQQVTLSCSPISGHRSVSWYQQTPGQGLQFLFEYFSETQRNKGNFPGRFSGRQFSNSRSEMNVSTLELGDSALYLCASSCPGTAEQYFGPGTRLTVT.

This clonotype was detected many times. CDR3 coding DNA: TGCGCCAGCAGTCAATACGCCCCGCCCGGACAGGGAAGGCGAGAGACCCAGTACTTC. The encoded protein is CASSQYAPPGQGRRETQYF. V and J are TRBV23-1 and TRBJ2-5; 8 bases align to TRBD1. TRBV23-1 is filed as an ORF, its function uncertain. The CDR3 consists of 19 residues. V was clipped by 1 base and J by 4 bases; unmatched bases: 17.

As regards this clonotype: This may be a read error: a much more frequent sequence differs by one nucleotide. The chain is built from TRBV6-5 and TRBJ1-5; D perhaps matches TRBD1 (6 bases). CDR1 MNHEY and CDR2 SVGAGI come from the germline V gene. This CDR3 comprises 13 residues. Deletions cut 4 bases from V and 7 bases from J, with 11 bases between. The DNA for the CDR3 is TGTGCCAGCAGTTCCCGGGGGCACCAGCCCCAGCATTTT. Translated, it gives CASSSRGHQPQHF.

The sample holds many counts of this clonotype. This chain uses TRBV19 with TRBJ1-2; maybe TRBD1 (6 bases). The CDR3 spans 16 residues. V shed 1 base and J shed 4 bases, with 16 bases lying between them. Germline-derived CDR1 and CDR2 are LNHDA and SQIVND (reference sequence). This chain's CDR3 is CASSIALGGYGYGYTF. The DNA for the CDR3 is TGTGCCAGTAGTATAGCCCTAGGGGGGTACGGCTATGGCTACACCTTC. Variable domain in full (rest from reference TRBV19 and TRBJ1-2): DGGITQSPKYLFRKEGQNVTLSCEQNLNHDAMYWYRQDPGQGLRLIYYSQIVNDFQKGDIAEGYSVSREKKESFPLTVTSAQKNPTAFYLCASSIALGGYGYGYTFGSGTRLTVV.